The clone carrying this T cell receptor (beta chain) has at least ten counts. What it recognizes is unknown. Time point indicated: sample taken at primary tumor resection. The data derive from a study of spatial heterogeneity in lung cancer. Points from the study as a whole: One measure, the expanded intratumoral alpha and beta TCR count, tracked tumor mutation counts.

TCRdb redid the calling of the 5' RACE reads with MiXCR, one entry per CDR3 protein. Of 3,700 or so distinct CDR3 sequences listed, under 15% were seen once; the top ten hold 7.5% to 10%. V was pared by 1 base and J by 9 bases, with 7 bases between. This CDR3 region has 12 residues. Germline lookup yields CDR1 SEHNR and CDR2 FQNEAQ (reference sequence). The chain carries TRBV7-9 and TRBJ2-1, with D uncertain. The clonotype originates from a female donor with early-stage non-small cell lung cancer. The specimen was lung tumor tissue, collected at surgery. CDR3 bases: TGTGCCAGCAGCTTAGACAATAGTGAGCAGTTCTTC. As protein: CASSLDNSEQFF.